Detailed here is one T cell receptor beta chain. What it binds is not known. These data are taken from a study of shared clonotypes between healthy human individuals. Across the study: CD4 naive and CD4 memory each took three plates per donor, while CD8 naive took two and CD8 memory one. Study-wide results and caveats: The generation probabilities recorded for non-shared clonotypes fell below those of clonotypes shared by all four donors. Sorted-subset sequencing was shown by rarefaction to be incomplete despite large depth.

Assay used: immunoSEQ multiplex PCR; TCRdb lists only in-frame clones, some missing. Counted here are 950,000 to 1,300,000 clones, roughly 80% occurring once; the ten biggest clones make up approximately 1.5%. V gave up 0 bases and J gave up 4 bases; unmatched junction bases: 4. The CDR3 spans 15 residues. Germline CDR1 reads SGHTA; CDR2 reads FQGNSA. The chain recombines TRBV7-2 with TRBJ2-3, with 7 bases fitting TRBD2. The clonotype comes from a man between 18 and 35 years old in good health. The specimen was memory CD4+ T cells sorted from blood. Subset in this sample: CD45RA-negative fraction. The CDR3 nucleotides read TGTGCCAGCAGCTTAGCGGGAGGGCCATCAGATACGCAGTATTTT. Its protein is CASSLAGGPSDTQYF.